This is a list of T cell receptor beta chains from one sample in a study of tumor and adjacent non-tumor tissue in lung cancer. TCRdb analysed the multiplex PCR reads with MiXCR anew, one entry per CDR3 protein. The sample lists about 77,000 distinct CDR3 sequences, more than 65% seen once, with around two fifths in the top ten. The sequencing sample was made of distant non-tumor lung tissue. These receptors came from a man aged 65-85 years with non-small cell lung cancer. CDR3s include the opening cysteine and the closing phenylalanine or tryptophan.

V gene,J gene,CDR3 protein
TRBV24-1,TRBJ1-5,CATNRTGASNQPQHF
TRBV11-2,TRBJ2-5,CANSPGTVGQETQYF
TRBV7-9,TRBJ1-1,CASRDRDGTEVFF
TRBV6-1,TRBJ2-1,CARNVWGKNQQFF
TRBV6-6,TRBJ1-1,CGSSYSATDRASSEAFF
TRBV4-1,TRBJ2-4,CVSSQKARGGEGNIQYF
TRBV6-2/TRBV6-3,TRBJ2-1,CASSWIKEGLSNEQFF
TRBV11-2,TRBJ2-1,CASSTMLVGTFVNEHFF
TRBV11-3,TRBJ2-3,CASTRSEVSTDTQYF
TRBV29-1,TRBJ1-1,CRVVERLEAFF
TRBV10-3,TRBJ2-3,CVISDGLAGITHTQYF
TRBV6-5,TRBJ2-5,CAIKKRSQETQYF
TRBV4-1,TRBJ2-7,CASSRGTDRASERYF
TRBV7-9,TRBJ2-5,CASSDGRGLMTQYF
TRBV5-1,TRBJ2-1,CASSQQGDEQFF
TRBV6-1,TRBJ1-1,CASSGRSRVDTEAFF
TRBV10-3,TRBJ2-1,CAIKRNQGARCHEQFF
TRBV5-1,TRBJ2-3,CASSSLAGEADTQYF
TRBV5-1,TRBJ2-2,CASSPGSANTGELFF
TRBV29-1,TRBJ1-2,CSFLPYQSSGEYGYTF
TRBV11-2,TRBJ2-2,CASNLVGTGIAGEVFF
TRBV20-1,TRBJ2-6,CSGRRDRGANVLTF
TRBV6-1,TRBJ2-3,CASSESSITQYF
TRBV28,TRBJ2-1,CVSSRWSSYNEQFF
TRBV5-4,TRBJ2-2,CAISSDTGELLF
TRBV12-3/TRBV12-4,TRBJ2-5,CASGLPGHRETQYF
TRBV28,TRBJ1-5,CASSPRKQGINQPQHF
TRBV6-6,TRBJ1-5,CASSYFGWGHNTNQPQDF
TRBV6-5,TRBJ1-2,CSSSYSGTGQLGGYTF
TRBV6-2/TRBV6-3,TRBJ1-2,CASSYPRRENVNYGYTF
TRBV7-9,TRBJ1-5,CASSPSNQARHF
TRBV11-2,TRBJ1-1,CDSNLTGLGLGDLSNTEAFF
TRBV28,TRBJ2-6,CASSPGTSGSGANVLNF
TRBV12-3/TRBV12-4,TRBJ2-7,CASSYRDRSYEQCF
TRBV12-3/TRBV12-4,-,CASSRLAGVVETQFF
TRBV12-3/TRBV12-4,TRBJ2-1,CASSSLVLAYIEQFF
TRBV29-1,TRBJ2-5,CSVADRFKETQYF
TRBV28,TRBJ2-7,CASIGTGTYEQYF
TRBV4-1,TRBJ1-5,CASNQPDRRPQHF
TRBV6-5,TRBJ2-1,CASSLSGGPMNEQLF
TRBV4-2,TRBJ2-3,CASSQVATSGSLSAHPTQLF
TRBV6-5,TRBJ1-1,CASSYSLRTGSTEAFF
TRBV6-1,TRBJ2-1,CASSGAAPYNEQFF
TRBV20-1,TRBJ2-3,CSNLLAPSTNTQYF
TRBV5-8,TRBJ2-7,CASSSATRGGYEQYF
TRBV5-4,TRBJ1-1,CASSGSMNIEALF